This TCR beta chain was recorded in a study of T cell responses to AZD1222 COVID-19 vaccine. The assay was immunoSEQ multiplex PCR, and TCRdb's table has in-frame clones only and misses some. This table holds roughly 70,000 clones, 80% found once. The analysis combined second doses at about 4 or about 12 weeks. The CDR3 is 14 residues long. Germline loops: CDR1 SGHNT, CDR2 YENEEA. V was cut by 5 bases and J by 4 bases, with 12 bases left in between. The chain joins TRBV11-3 to TRBJ2-1; D remains unclear. This receptor was identified in an adult who received the AZD1222 COVID-19 vaccine. The specimen comprised peripheral blood, sampled 28 days after the second AZD1222 dose. The CDR3 region has the DNA TGTGCCAGCAGCGAATCTAGTCTATACAATGAGCAGTTCTTC. As protein: CASSESSLYNEQFF.